The 22 T cell receptor beta chains below were found in one sample sequenced in a study of T cells after posttransplantation cyclophosphamide. Sequencing was performed with immunoSEQ multiplex PCR; in TCRdb, only in-frame clones are kept and a portion is missing. The sample has about 28,000 clones; 80% to 90% are singletons. Source material: PBMCs. These receptors all come from a man aged 50-60 years.

This clone was observed once. This chain uses TRBV18 with TRBJ2-5; D is perhaps TRBD2 (6 bases). V was clipped by 0 bases and J by 2 bases, with 10 bases between them. This CDR3 spans 15 amino acids. Germline V gives CDR1 KGHSH, CDR2 LQKENI. CDR3 sequence reads: CASSPPGGLQETQYF. CDR3 nucleotides: TGTGCCAGCTCACCACCAGGAGGGCTACAAGAGACCCAGTACTTC.

This chain's CDR3 is CASSLSGRAGEQFF. The CDR3 bases are TGTGCCAGCAGCCTGAGCGGGAGGGCCGGTGAGCAGTTCTTC. The chain employs TRBV5-4 and TRBJ2-1, with TRBD2 matching over 10 bases. Germline trimming cut 4 bases from V and 9 bases from J; bases unmatched to any gene: 7. This CDR3 has 14 residues. The V gene's germline CDR1 is SGHNT and CDR2 YYREEE (reference sequence).

The rearrangement joins TRBV28 to TRBJ2-5; D gene ambiguous. Germline CDR1 and CDR2: MDHEN and SYDVKM. The CDR3 is 14 amino acids. Trimming left V 2 bases short and J 4 bases short, with 11 bases between. CDR3 residues: CASSLENSGETQYF. The DNA for the CDR3 is TGTGCCAGCAGTTTAGAGAACAGTGGAGAGACCCAGTACTTC.

The V gene is TRBV5-1, the J gene TRBJ2-4; TRBD2 aligns across 7 bases. V shed 5 bases, J shed 6 bases, and the junction held 11 bases outside the gene matches. This CDR3 has 15 residues. CDR1 and CDR2 from the germline V gene are SGHRS and YFSETQ. CDR3 coding DNA: TGCGCCAGCAGGCCCTCGGGGGGAATGGGAAACATTCAGTACTTC. This gives the protein CASRPSGGMGNIQYF.

This clone has more than one count but fewer than ten. V is TRBV30 and J is TRBJ2-1; 8 bases map to TRBD2. This CDR3 is built from 14 residues. The germline gives CDR1 GTSNPN, CDR2 SVGIG (reference sequence). The V segment lost 2 bases and the J segment 8 bases; nucleotides outside the gene matches: 8. In DNA form, the CDR3 reads TGTGCCTGGAGTAGCGGGGGCCAGACGCATGAGCAGTTCTTC. Its protein product is CAWSSGGQTHEQFF.

The genes are TRBV13 and TRBJ2-7; possibly TRBD2 for D (5 bases). The germline V and J ends were trimmed by 5 bases and 9 bases, with 14 bases remaining between them. CDR1 is PRHDT, CDR2 FYEKMQ, per germline (reference sequence). This CDR3 is built from 12 residues. In nucleotides, the CDR3 is TGTGCCAGCAGCAACCCACTCAGCGGGCAGTACTTC. This encodes CASSNPLSGQYF.

J is TRBJ2-1 and V is TRBV13; 12 positions agree with TRBD2. Looked up from germline, CDR1 is PRHDT and CDR2 is FYEKMQ (reference sequence). The CDR3 runs to 17 residues. V lost 0 bases to trimming and J lost 4 bases; unmatched junction nucleotides: 4. The CDR3 DNA sequence: TGTGCCAGCAGCTTAGGCAGGACTAGCGGGGTTTACAATGAGCAGTTCTTC. Translated: CASSLGRTSGVYNEQFF.

The chain carries TRBV30 and TRBJ2-2, with 9 nucleotides matching TRBD1. The V segment lost 3 bases and the J segment 5 bases; nucleotides outside the gene matches: 13. The germline V gene encodes CDR1 GTSNPN and CDR2 SVGIG (reference sequence). The CDR3 consists of 17 residues. This CDR3 reads CAWSPLWDREVTGELFF. The CDR3 bases are TGTGCCTGGAGCCCTTTGTGGGACAGGGAGGTTACCGGGGAGCTGTTTTTT.

V and J are TRBV9 and TRBJ2-6; 7 positions match TRBD1. V gave up 2 bases and J gave up 0 bases; unmatched junction bases: 8. Germline V CDR1 and CDR2: SGDLS, YYNGEE. The CDR3 length is 18 residues. CDR3: CASSVWGTDLSGANVLTF. The CDR3 DNA sequence: TGTGCCAGCAGCGTGTGGGGGACAGACCTCTCTGGGGCCAACGTCCTGACTTTC.

This sequence joins TRBV5-4 and TRBJ2-6; maybe TRBD2 (6 bases). Trimming pared 7 bases from V and 0 bases from J, leaving 17 bases between. Germline CDR1 and CDR2: SGHNT and YYREEE (reference sequence). This CDR3 is built from 17 residues. CDR3 sequence (DNA): TGTGCCAGCGGCGGGACGGAACCTACCTCTGGGGCCAACGTCCTGACTTTC. This translates into CASGGTEPTSGANVLTF.

The genes are TRBV15 and TRBJ2-7, with D tentatively TRBD2 (5 bases). CDR3 length equals 14 residues. V lost 4 bases and J 7 bases, leaving 17 bases between the germline ends. The V gene's germline CDR1 is LNHNV and CDR2 YYDKDF (reference sequence). The CDR3 coding sequence is TGTGCCACCAGCAAAGGAGGAACGGTGAGGGAGCAGTACTTC. It is translated as CATSKGGTVREQYF. The full variable domain, with the rest looked up from reference TRBV15 and TRBJ2-7, is DAMVIQNPRYQVTQFGKPVTLSCSQTLNHNVMYWYQQKSSQAPKLLFHYYDKDFNNEADTPDNFQSRRPNTSFCFLDIRSPGLGDTAMYLCATSKGGTVREQYFGPGTRLTVT.

This chain connects TRBV27 to TRBJ2-5; a possible D gene is TRBD2 (5 bases). Trimming stripped 4 bases from V and 2 bases from J, with 14 bases between. The length of the CDR3 is 15 residues. Germline CDR1 is MNHEY and CDR2 is SMNVEV (reference sequence). The CDR3 DNA is TGTGCCAGCAGTTACCTCCCGGGATTGCAAGAGACCCAGTACTTC. This gives the protein CASSYLPGLQETQYF.

The chain carries TRBV10-3 and TRBJ1-6; TRBD1 is a possible D gene (5 bases). Deletions cut 0 bases from V and 9 bases from J, with 15 bases between. The CDR3 sequence is 16 residues long. Per germline, CDR1 ENHRY and CDR2 SYGVKD. CDR3 region: CAISESTGGGGSPLHF. DNA for the CDR3: TGTGCCATCAGTGAGTCGACGGGAGGCGGGGGTTCACCCCTCCACTTT.

In its sample, this clone was seen once. V usage is TRBV7-9 and J usage is TRBJ2-1; 7 bases are a match to TRBD2. V trimming: 4 bases; J trimming: 9 bases; junction bases outside the gene matches: 9. Germline V gene lookup returns CDR1 SEHNR and CDR2 FQNEAQ (reference sequence). The CDR3 length is 14 residues. The CDR3 DNA reads as TGTGCCAGCAGCTCGCCAGGCGGGAGCCTTGAGCAGTTCTTC. Its protein is CASSSPGGSLEQFF. Together with reference TRBV7-9 and TRBJ2-1, the CDR3 gives the full variable domain: DTGVSQNPRHKITKRGQNVTFRCDPISEHNRLYWYRQTLGQGPEFLTYFQNEAQLEKSRLLSDRFSAERPKGSFSTLEIQRTEQGDSAMYLCASSSPGGSLEQFFGPGTRLTVL.

The rearrangement uses TRBV5-1 and TRBJ1-1; D may be TRBD1 (6 bases). Trimming took 0 bases from V and 4 from J, leaving 13 bases between them. CDR3 length: 15 amino acids. The germline gives CDR1 SGHRS, CDR2 YFSETQ. The CDR3 DNA sequence: TGCGCCAGCAGCTTGGCCCTCCAGGGGACCACTGAAGCTTTCTTT. This translates into CASSLALQGTTEAFF.

The chain employs TRBV30 and TRBJ1-2; tentative D call: TRBD1 (5 bases). Trimming took 3 bases from V and 6 from J, leaving 11 bases between them. There are 12 residues in the CDR3. Germline assignment: CDR1 GTSNPN and CDR2 SVGIG (reference sequence). CDR3: CAWSKLRDGYTF. The CDR3 DNA follows: TGTGCCTGGAGCAAGCTCAGGGATGGCTACACCTTC.

The chain employs TRBV5-6 and TRBJ2-1, with 8 nucleotides matching TRBD2. The CDR3 is 15 residues long. Germline V gene lookup returns CDR1 SGHDT and CDR2 YYEEEE. V shed 4 bases, J shed 5 bases, and the junction held 8 bases outside the gene matches. The CDR3 here is CASSGRGGLNNEQFF. For the CDR3, the DNA is TGTGCCAGCAGCGGCCGGGGGGGACTAAACAATGAGCAGTTCTTC.

The rearrangement links TRBV7-9 to TRBJ1-5; 7 bases map to TRBD1. CDR3 length equals 13 residues. CDR1 is SEHNR, CDR2 FQNEAQ, per germline (reference sequence). J gave up 5 bases and V 3 bases, and 1 base lay outside the gene matches. The DNA of the CDR3 is TGTGCCAGCAGCTTCCAGGGGGATCAGCCCCAGCATTTT. It is translated as CASSFQGDQPQHF.

This clone appeared a single time. The chain links TRBV5-4 to TRBJ2-1; 15 bases line up with TRBD2. Germline-derived CDR1 and CDR2 are SGHNT and YYREEE (reference sequence). The CDR3 sequence is 15 residues long. J was trimmed by 15 bases and V by 5 bases; bases with no gene match: 12. The CDR3 sequence is CASSFPGLAGGGLFF. The CDR3 region has the DNA TGTGCCAGCAGTTTCCCTGGACTAGCGGGGGGGGGCTTGTTCTTC.

V and J are TRBV19 and TRBJ1-6; 8 bases fit TRBD1. J gave up 10 bases and V 4 bases, and 9 bases lay outside the gene matches. In germline, CDR1 is LNHDA, CDR2 SQIVND (reference sequence). The CDR3 totals 15 residues. The CDR3 loop is CASSTHGQGSSPLHF. The DNA for the CDR3 is TGTGCCAGTAGTACGCACGGACAGGGCTCCTCACCCCTCCACTTT.

The J gene is TRBJ1-1, the V gene TRBV19; D is perhaps TRBD1 (6 bases). CDR1 and CDR2 from the germline V gene are LNHDA and SQIVND (reference sequence). The CDR3 runs 13 residues. V lost 5 bases, J lost 1 base, and 8 bases lay in between. As DNA, the CDR3 is TGTGCCAGTAGTTACAGGGAGAACACTGAAGCTTTCTTT. Translation gives CASSYRENTEAFF.

This clone was counted a few times. The rearrangement joins TRBV5-3 to TRBJ2-5; 10 nucleotides line up with TRBD1. TRBV5-3 is treated as an ORF (open reading frame) with a function not yet certain. The CDR3 spans 14 residues. The V segment lost 4 bases and the J segment 4 bases; nucleotides outside the gene matches: 4. CDR3 DNA: TGTGCCAGAAGCCTAAGGGACAGGGGAGAGACCCAGTACTTC. This translates into CARSLRDRGETQYF.